This T cell receptor (beta chain) came from a study of cytomegalovirus exposure and HLA in healthy donors (dated by TCRdb to 2015 to 2018). Regarding the study in general: An earlier analysis of roughly 500 of the donors reported approximately 300 Gb of sequence data and about 100 million unique TCR beta sequences from about 179 million T cells. An early release covering roughly 580 HLA-typed donors comprised about 300 gigabases of sequencing data and roughly 85 million unique TCR sequences. The genetic ancestry cluster associated with self-reported Caucasian donors included roughly 84% of the roughly 390 genotyped donors. The study aimed to test whether cataloging public T cell receptors could reveal signatures of past pathogen exposure. The study profiled the T cell repertoires of 666 subjects by immunosequencing and related them to cytomegalovirus serostatus. In addition to the first cohort of 666 subjects, a separate validation cohort of approximately 120 different subjects was used. High-throughput TCR immunosequencing, statistical association of individual TCRs with disease status, and machine learning were combined to predict cytomegalovirus infection status. To study patterns of TCR occurrence, a later analysis re-analyzed previously published TCR beta repertoires from just over 650 donors and added high-resolution HLA genotyping. Rather than drawing on any new phenotypic data, the later analysis identified candidate immune exposures from TCR beta sequences and the way those sequences occurred across donors. An earlier analysis of several hundred of the donors applied high-throughput TCR beta sequencing to assess whether each TCR beta V gene segment acted as functional or pseudogenic. Alongside the repertoire data, information on donor age, sex, ethnicity and CMV serostatus was compiled. A later genetic analysis took genome-wide SNP genotypes for about 60% of the roughly 670 donors and used that subset as a discovery cohort. Every repertoire in the discovery cohort had been generated on one and the same sequencing platform. HLA typing included class I and class II loci at four-digit resolution. Typing coverage differed by locus: A, B, C, DRB1 and DQB1 were typed in roughly 620-640 donors, DQA1 in about 560, DPA1 in approximately 610, and DPB1 in just under 490. Several DR-DQ haplotypes were handled as single units for association and clustering because linkage in the cohort was strong. On average, roughly 240,000 unique TCR beta nucleotide sequences were sequenced per donor among some 420 genotyped donors of the cohort, with roughly a sixth of those sequences being non-productive.

The investigation overall reported the following: In a later analysis, HLA-associated TCR beta chains were found to be more clonally expanded and to have lower generation probabilities than equally common non-associated chains. In this cohort, only TCR beta chains were sequenced, and detectable features were limited by the absence of alpha or paired-chain data. A cluster of highly shared sequence variants was judged likely to represent a technical artifact of the sequencing pipeline. Because the 87-base-pair reads could not distinguish some IMGT-functional V segments, including TRBV6-2 and TRBV6-3, those segments were excluded. Correlated functional status among segregating V segments might be attributable to linkage disequilibrium, but an unknown experimental factor could not be ruled out. According to the authors, the approach could potentially be generalized to other disease states and immunological phenotypes. When HLA alleles, especially DR and DQ, strongly co-occurred, TCR associations were difficult to assign to individual alleles. A further reported finding was that TCR beta sequences accurately predicted the HLA-A and HLA-B alleles for most subjects in the first cohort. Because counts were too low, 15 to 20 rarely observed V segments, including chromosome 9 orphons, were excluded from the earlier analysis of a few hundred of the donors. In both the original and validation cohorts, the classifier was reported to diagnose cytomegalovirus status with high specificity and sensitivity. A few of the identified cytomegalovirus-associated TCR beta chains were confirmed in vitro to be specific for cytomegalovirus antigens. An earlier analysis of approximately 530 of the donors showed that most TCR beta V segments appeared in productive rearrangements either about 87% or about 30% of the time, which broadly matched IMGT annotations. Presence/absence analyses assumed roughly uniform sequencing depth across donors, an assumption that may not hold. Compared with the approximately 700-donor mean, donors in an Asian-associated ancestry cluster had fewer N-insertions in productive TCRs, according to a later genetic analysis. According to a later analysis, parvovirus B19, influenza, CMV and Epstein-Barr virus appeared linked to several top co-occurrence clusters. According to a later analysis, TCR association rates differed among HLA loci, with DRB1 alleles showing the most associated TCRs and HLA-C alleles showing the fewest. The study listed approximately 160 TCR beta chains as associated with cytomegalovirus. According to a later analysis, most CMV-associated TCR beta chains appeared to be HLA-restricted, and the HLA associations seemed to be driven largely by CMV exposure. Specific HLA alleles were associated with over 15,000 TCR beta sequences at a false discovery rate of 0.05 in a later analysis. An association between a missense DCLRE1C variant and V-gene and J-gene trimming of TCR beta chains was found in a later genetic analysis and replicated in an independent cohort. Most TCR sequences were seen in very few donors, while some public TCRs were found in many individuals. Because HLA typing was missing for some donors at each locus, association tests included only the typed subset. Immune exposure information for the cohort was limited to CMV serostatus.

The cohort was made up of about 670 healthy bone marrow donors. Cohort members were all nominally healthy when sampled, although unrecorded immune exposures were likely present. The donor tested CMV seronegative, placing the donor among the 350 or so seronegative members of the cohort. Each donor provided a peripheral blood sample, and peripheral blood mononuclear cells were used for TCR beta sequencing. Genomic DNA was extracted from the blood cell samples with the Qiagen DNeasy Blood Extraction Kit. Worth noting for this clone: Its binding antigen is unknown. Base-call qualities are not available, and no considerably larger clone is one nucleotide away.

Via the germline V gene, CDR1 is SGHDT and CDR2 YYEEEE. V is pruned by 4 bases and J by 4 bases, leaving 4 bases of the junction without a gene match. Taken from cysteine to phenylalanine, the CDR3 has 13 residues. Only the CDR3 region is kept as DNA, spanning 39 bases read in frame from base 1. Library preparation employed the immunoSEQ multiplex PCR assay. The multiplex PCR relied on a mix of 60 forward primers for TCR Vbeta segments and 13 reverse primers for TCR Jbeta segments. The CDR3 region of rearranged TCR beta genes was amplified from genomic DNA by a multiplex PCR assay. Amplified TCR beta libraries were sequenced as 87-base-pair reads on the Illumina HiSeq System. For the original study's pipeline: A later analysis counted around 72 million unique TCR beta chains across the 700 or so repertoires, and some 11 million of these chains were shared by at least two donors. A nearest-neighbor algorithm error-corrected the raw reads and collapsed the reads into unique sequences, merging closely related sequences to remove PCR and sequencing errors. To assign V, D and J gene segments, CDR3 sequences were aligned to IMGT reference sequences. For a sequence to be retained, at least a six-nucleotide match to both a V gene segment and a J gene segment was required. Rearrangements were called productive when the CDR3 lacked stop codons and stayed in frame with V and J; all others were non-productive. Following IMGT convention, CDR3 was defined as the stretch from the second conserved V-encoded cysteine to the conserved J-encoded phenylalanine. The earlier analysis of fewer than 700 of the donors excluded sequences that lacked an unambiguous match to a single V gene segment. An earlier analysis of a few hundred of the donors called V segments functional above 56.7% productive rearrangements and segregating when the between-donor standard deviation exceeded 5%. A statistical classification framework was built for diagnosing cytomegalovirus status from the catalog of TCR beta chain sequences. In a later analysis, V and J genes were assigned by comparing TCR nucleotide sequences against IMGT/GENE-DB human TR gene sequences. Using the TCRdist pipeline, a later analysis assigned CDR3 sequences along with most-parsimonious VDJ recombination scenarios. In a later analysis, each TCR beta chain was defined by its CDR3 amino acid sequence together with its V-gene family, and reads without a unique V-gene family were excluded. To address suspected cross-contamination and a sequencing artifact, a later analysis removed 592 highly shared, low-generation-probability nucleotide sequences. In a later analysis, a clonal expansion index for each public chain was calculated from normalized within-repertoire ranks of inferred template counts. Generation probabilities in a later analysis came from a VDJ recombination model fitted to out-of-frame rearrangements, and those results were checked against IGoR. In a later analysis, TCR-TCR, TCR-HLA and TCR-CMV co-occurrence was scored with hypergeometric tests, and a repertoire-size bias correction was applied to TCR pairs. To estimate false discovery rates, a later analysis permuted the HLA or CMV assignments 20 times. A later analysis grouped co-occurring TCRs with DBSCAN, adding TCRdist sequence similarity when clustering within HLA-allele-positive subsets. For co-occurrence clustering, repertoires with fewer than 30,000 or more than 120,000 public chains were excluded, along with roughly 5 repertoires with anomalous nucleotide sharing. Not all clones reach the TCRdb copy of this immuneACCESS table, which keeps in-frame sequences only. Checked studies attribute under half of the gap to unresolved V genes and leave the rest unexplained. The D gene and trimming were derived from the DNA, and the V and J assignments and clone size from that table. Within this sample are about 99,000 clones, with roughly 75% of them counted one time only. The ten top clones hold approximately 1.7% of the sample.

This chain joins TRBV5-6 to TRBJ1-2; 7 middle bases align to TRBD1. This sequence originates from a woman aged 40-49 years in good health and CMV-seronegative. The specimen sequenced was PBMCs. The CDR3 region reads CASSMGQSYGYTF. The DNA reads TGTGCCAGCAGCATGGGACAGAGCTATGGCTACACCTTC.